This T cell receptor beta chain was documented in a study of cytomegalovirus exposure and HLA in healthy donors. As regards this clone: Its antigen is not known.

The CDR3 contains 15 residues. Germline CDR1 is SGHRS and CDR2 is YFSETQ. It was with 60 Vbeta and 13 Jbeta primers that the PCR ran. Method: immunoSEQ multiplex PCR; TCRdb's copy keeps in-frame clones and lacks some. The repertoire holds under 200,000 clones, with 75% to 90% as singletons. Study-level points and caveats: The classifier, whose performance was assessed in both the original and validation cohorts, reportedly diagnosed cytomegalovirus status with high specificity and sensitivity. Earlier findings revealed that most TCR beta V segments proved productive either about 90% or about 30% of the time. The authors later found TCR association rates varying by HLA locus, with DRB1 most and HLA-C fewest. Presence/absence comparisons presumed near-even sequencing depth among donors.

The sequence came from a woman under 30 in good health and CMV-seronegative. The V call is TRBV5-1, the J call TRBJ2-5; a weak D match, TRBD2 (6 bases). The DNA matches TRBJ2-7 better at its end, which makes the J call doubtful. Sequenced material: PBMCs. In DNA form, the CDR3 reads TGCGCCAGCAGCAGCCTGTGGGGGAGGTCCTACGAGCAGTACTTC. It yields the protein CASSSLWGRSYEQYF.